This entry lists 12 T cell receptor beta chains sequenced from one sample in a study of blood T cell repertoires in COVID-19 (TCRdb year 2020). Libraries were built with the immunoSEQ multiplex PCR assay. Sourced from immuneACCESS, this table was stored by TCRdb with only in-frame sequences that have V and J called. A share of the clones is absent; for the studies checked, an unresolved V gene accounts for under half, and the remainder has no known explanation. This sample holds almost 500,000 clones; approximately 90% were observed only once. The ten largest clones represent more than 7.5% of the sample. The sequencing input was PBMCs or T cells enriched from blood (not recorded which). Receptors originate from an older woman who had recovered from COVID-19.

The chain uses TRBV5-1 and TRBJ1-6, with 9 nucleotides matching TRBD1. The CDR3 spans 18 residues. Trimming cost V 4 bases and J 0 bases; bases outside gene matches: 8. CDR1 and CDR2 (germline): SGHRS, YFSETQ. Written as DNA, the CDR3 is TGCGCCAGCAGCACCCGGACAGGGGAAAGCTCCTATAATTCACCCCTCCACTTT. Protein product: CASSTRTGESSYNSPLHF.

A few counts support this clone. V gene TRBV7-9 combines with J gene TRBJ1-2; tentative D call: TRBD1 (5 bases). The germline V gene encodes CDR1 SEHNR and CDR2 FQNEAQ (reference sequence). V was pared by 3 bases and J by 4 bases, with 12 bases between. The CDR3 length is 14 residues. The CDR3 DNA follows: TGTGCCAGCAGCTTCGGGGGAGTTGGCTATGGCTACACCTTC. Protein product: CASSFGGVGYGYTF.

This chain links TRBV4-2 with TRBJ2-3; the match to TRBD2 covers 12 bases. With V trimmed by 4 bases and J by 4 bases, 6 bases remained unmatched. The CDR3 is 16 amino acids. The germline gives CDR1 LGHNA, CDR2 YNFKEQ. CDR3 region: CASSPLLAGGPDTQYF. CDR3 sequence (DNA): TGTGCCAGCAGCCCCCTGCTAGCGGGGGGGCCAGATACGCAGTATTTT.

The chain employs TRBV19 and TRBJ1-5; D may be TRBD1 (6 bases). The CDR3 covers 15 residues. The germline V gene has CDR1 LNHDA and CDR2 SQIVND (reference sequence). Trimming cost V 1 base and J 1 base, with 8 bases left between them. The CDR3, as DNA: TGTGCCAGTAGTATAGGGGACACCAGCAATCAGCCCCAGCATTTT. Translating it yields CASSIGDTSNQPQHF.

As to this clone: Other DNA variants within this sample encode the same CDR3. The V call is TRBV5-1, the J call TRBJ1-6; TRBD1 agrees at 10 bases. J gave up 10 bases and V 0 bases, and 4 bases lay outside the gene matches. Germline lookup yields CDR1 SGHRS and CDR2 YFSETQ. This CDR3 has 15 amino acids. The CDR3 sequence is CASSLAGQGYSPLHF. CDR3 sequence (DNA): TGCGCCAGCAGCTTGGCGGGACAGGGGTACTCACCCCTCCACTTT.

V is TRBV13 and J is TRBJ2-1, with 10 bases identical to TRBD1. Looked up from germline, CDR1 is PRHDT and CDR2 is FYEKMQ (reference sequence). The ends lost 6 bases at V and 5 bases at J; junction bases unmatched: 16. This CDR3 is built from 18 residues. CDR3 region: CASRSLLSGQGHDNEQFF. CDR3 sequence (DNA): TGTGCCAGCAGATCCCTTCTGTCGGGACAGGGGCATGACAATGAGCAGTTCTTC.

The chain combines TRBV9 with TRBJ2-7; D unclear. There are 13 residues in the CDR3. Germline CDR1 SGDLS, CDR2 YYNGEE. Deletions cut 2 bases from V and 6 bases from J, with 12 bases between. This chain's CDR3 is CASSVKPGFEQYV. In DNA, the CDR3 is TGTGCCAGCAGCGTCAAGCCCGGTTTCGAGCAGTACGTC.

The chain carries TRBV7-9 and TRBJ2-1; 7 bases map to TRBD1. Germline CDR1 SEHNR, CDR2 FQNEAQ (reference sequence). Losses at the gene ends were 4 bases for V and 4 bases for J; bases not matched to a gene: 7. CDR3 size: 15 residues. The CDR3 DNA reads TGTGCCAGCAGCTCGACAGGGAAGGGGTACAATGAGCAGTTCTTC. It specifies CASSSTGKGYNEQFF.

This chain uses TRBV7-9 with TRBJ2-3; D perhaps matches TRBD2 (5 bases). This CDR3 comprises 13 residues. The germline gives CDR1 SEHNR, CDR2 FQNEAQ (reference sequence). Trimming removed 3 bases at V and 4 bases at J, with 8 bases between. CDR3 DNA: TGTGCCAGCAGCTTCATAGCGTCAGATACGCAGTATTTT. This gives the protein CASSFIASDTQYF.

The chain couples TRBV5-1 to TRBJ1-1, with 8 bases fitting TRBD1. From germline, CDR1 is SGHRS and CDR2 YFSETQ. This CDR3 has 16 amino acids. The trim removed 0 bases at V and 2 bases at J, leaving 6 bases unmatched. In nucleotides, the CDR3 is TGCGCCAGCAGCTTGGGGGCAGGGGGCTCTAACACTGAAGCTTTCTTT. Residues: CASSLGAGGSNTEAFF.

The chain employs TRBV24-1 and TRBJ2-3; TRBD2 is a possible D gene (7 bases). Germline values: CDR1 KGHDR, CDR2 SFDVKD. Trimming removed 4 bases at V and 8 bases at J, with 12 bases between. CDR3 size: 13 residues. CDR3 sequence (DNA): TGTGCCACCAGTGACTACAGGGAGGGTACGCAGTATTTT. It yields the protein CATSDYREGTQYF.

This clone was detected a few times. The chain is built from TRBV4-2 and TRBJ1-1, with D possibly matching TRBD1 (5 bases). CDR1 and CDR2 (germline): LGHNA, YNFKEQ. Trimming cost V 0 bases and J 1 base, with 9 bases left between them. There are 15 residues in the CDR3. CDR3 residues: CASSQERGRNTEAFF. The CDR3, as DNA: TGTGCCAGCAGCCAAGAAAGGGGCAGGAACACTGAAGCTTTCTTT.